These 20 T cell receptor beta chains share one sample of origin, sequenced in a study of T cell responses to AZD1222 COVID-19 vaccine. The data were produced by immunoSEQ multiplex PCR, yet TCRdb's version contains in-frame clones alone and is incomplete. The sample yields about 150,000 clones, approximately 94% seen once. The source material was peripheral blood, sampled on day 0 of AZD1222 vaccination. The receptors here all came from an adult in good health.

V and J are TRBV27 and TRBJ2-1, with TRBD1 as a possible D gene (5 bases). This CDR3 is 15 amino acids long. Germline V gives CDR1 MNHEY, CDR2 SMNVEV (reference sequence). V lost 6 bases, J lost 6 bases, and 18 bases lay in between. The chain's CDR3 is CASSPRIQGINEQFF. In DNA, the CDR3 is TGTGCCAGCAGCCCGAGGATCCAGGGCATCAATGAGCAGTTCTTC.

This chain connects TRBV25-1 to TRBJ1-1, with D perhaps matching TRBD1 (6 bases). The CDR3 length is 12 residues. Per the germline V gene, CDR1 is MGHDK and CDR2 is SYGVNS. V gave up 5 bases and J gave up 5 bases, with 9 bases separating them. CDR3 sequence: CASSYRATEAFF. CDR3 in DNA: TGTGCCAGCAGTTACAGGGCGACTGAAGCTTTCTTT.

The chain has TRBV7-3 and TRBJ2-2, with D perhaps TRBD1 (5 bases). Trimming took off 2 bases at V and 4 bases at J, with 8 bases between the two ends. The length of the CDR3 is 14 residues. Per the germline V gene, CDR1 is SGHTA and CDR2 is FQGTGA. CDR3 amino acids: CASSLSTATGELFF. Written as DNA, the CDR3 is TGTGCCAGCAGCTTATCGACAGCCACCGGGGAGCTGTTTTTT. Full variable domain (outside the CDR3, taken from reference TRBV7-3 and TRBJ2-2): GAGVSQTPSNKVTEKGKYVELRCDPISGHTALYWYRQSLGQGPEFLIYFQGTGAADDSGLPNDRFFAVRPEGSVSTLKIQRTERGDSAVYLCASSLSTATGELFFGEGSRLTVL.

The CDR3, as DNA: TGTGCCAGCAGCTTAGGGTCCCCCACTAGTTTGATAACAACTAATGAAAAACTGTTTTTT. It yields the protein CASSLGSPTSLITTNEKLFF. The chain recombines TRBV7-8 with TRBJ1-4, with unresolved D. Trimming stripped 1 base from V and 0 bases from J, with 21 bases between. In germline, CDR1 is SGHVS, CDR2 FQNEAQ. The CDR3 has 20 residues.

This clone appeared a single time. The chain couples TRBV5-6 to TRBJ2-2, with 7 bases matching TRBD2. Germline CDR1 is SGHDT and CDR2 is YYEEEE. Trimming removed 2 bases from V and 3 bases from J; junction bases left unmatched: 13. The CDR3 length is 18 residues. This CDR3 reads CASSFRRRASGYTGELFF. CDR3 DNA sequence: TGTGCCAGCAGCTTCCGACGTCGGGCTAGCGGTTACACCGGGGAGCTGTTTTTT.

For this clone: Germline and junction disagree at one end, which may indicate a read error. As DNA, the CDR3 is TGTGCCAGCAGATTAGATCGGGCCCGAAACACTGAAGCTTTCTTT. It codes for CASRLDRARNTEAFF. V is TRBV7-8 and J is TRBJ1-1; D remains ambiguous. Germline V gene data show CDR1 as SGHVS and CDR2 as FQNEAQ. CDR3 length: 15 residues.

V gene TRBV15 combines with J gene TRBJ1-2, with 8 bases fitting TRBD1. V shed 3 bases and J 8 bases; nucleotides not matched to a gene: 8. Germline-derived CDR1 and CDR2 are LNHNV and YYDKDF (reference sequence). The CDR3 is 14 amino acids. CDR3 bases: TGTGCCACCAGCAGGGACAGGGTAGTTGAGGGCTACACCTTC. The encoded protein is CATSRDRVVEGYTF.

The CDR3 DNA reads TGTGCCAGCAGTGAGGGGTCTTTTGGGTACAATGAGCAGTTCTTC. Translation gives CASSEGSFGYNEQFF. V gene TRBV2 combines with J gene TRBJ2-1; D not resolved. V was clipped by 3 bases and J by 4 bases, with 13 bases between them. This CDR3 contains 15 residues. Germline CDR1 reads SNHLY; CDR2 reads FYNNEI.

The rearrangement links TRBV4-2 to TRBJ2-1; TRBD1 agrees at 11 bases. Per the germline V gene, CDR1 is LGHNA and CDR2 is YNFKEQ. This CDR3 has 16 residues. With V trimmed by 0 bases and J by 3 bases, 1 base remained unmatched. The CDR3 DNA reads as TGTGCCAGCAGCCAAGAGGACAGGGGGCTCTACAATGAGCAGTTCTTC. Protein product: CASSQEDRGLYNEQFF.

The rearrangement uses TRBV3-1 (or the pseudogene TRBV3-2) and TRBJ1-6, with TRBD1 identical over 12 bases. CDR1 LGHDT and CDR2 YNNKEL come from the germline V gene (reference sequence). Germline trimming cut 6 bases from V and 10 bases from J; bases unmatched to any gene: 13. This CDR3 comprises 17 residues. This CDR3 reads CASSGGPGQGANSPLHF. In DNA form, the CDR3 reads TGTGCCAGCAGTGGGGGACCGGGACAGGGGGCTAACTCACCCCTCCACTTT.

The sample holds one count of this clone. This sequence joins TRBV7-8 and TRBJ2-3; 7 nucleotides align to TRBD1. The V gene's germline CDR1 is SGHVS and CDR2 FQNEAQ. The trim removed 8 bases at V and 1 base at J, leaving 12 bases unmatched. The CDR3 is made up of 16 amino acids. As DNA, the CDR3 is TGTGCCAGCGCCCTGTTGACAGGGAAGGGCACAGATACGCAGTATTTT. This codes for CASALLTGKGTDTQYF.

The rearrangement uses TRBV7-2 and TRBJ1-1; no definite D call. The germline CDR1 and CDR2 sequences are SGHTA and FQGNSA. With 3 bases removed from V and 4 bases from J, the gap between germline ends came to 15 bases. CDR3 size: 15 residues. The CDR3 spells CASSLIPTSLTEAFF. The CDR3 DNA follows: TGTGCCAGCAGCTTGATCCCGACCTCACTCACTGAAGCTTTCTTT.

In DNA, the CDR3 is TGTGCCAGCAGCTTAATGGCAGGGCAAGGCTACACCTTC. Protein sequence: CASSLMAGQGYTF. The chain joins TRBV7-9 to TRBJ1-2, with D perhaps TRBD1 (5 bases). The V end was cut by 2 bases, the J end by 8 bases, with 12 bases between. The CDR3 consists of 13 residues. CDR1 and CDR2 from the germline V gene are SEHNR and FQNEAQ (reference sequence).

The rearrangement uses TRBV5-4 and TRBJ2-5, with TRBD1 identical over 7 bases. With 4 bases clipped from V and 5 bases from J, the junction kept 11 bases outside the gene matches. CDR1 is SGHNT, CDR2 YYREEE, per germline (reference sequence). There are 15 residues in the CDR3. CDR3 sequence reads: CASSQQGGTWETQYF. DNA of the CDR3: TGTGCCAGCAGCCAGCAAGGGGGCACATGGGAGACCCAGTACTTC.

The chain uses TRBV4-1 and TRBJ1-5; D remains unclear. Per germline, CDR1 MGHRA and CDR2 YSYEKL. V shed 4 bases and J shed 5 bases, with 15 bases lying between them. The CDR3 contains 15 residues. CDR3 in DNA: TGCGCCAGCAGCCCCTCACGGTTCAGTGATCAGCCCCAGCATTTT. This encodes CASSPSRFSDQPQHF.

The rearrangement links TRBV27 to TRBJ1-4; D remains unclear. The germline gives CDR1 MNHEY, CDR2 SMNVEV (reference sequence). V was pared by 6 bases and J by 0 bases, with 8 bases between. The CDR3 is 14 residues long. The CDR3 loop is CASRRVATNEKLFF. The CDR3, as DNA: TGTGCCAGCAGACGTGTTGCAACTAATGAAAAACTGTTTTTT. The variable domain in full, completed from reference TRBV27 and TRBJ1-4, reads EAQVTQNPRYLITVTGKKLTVTCSQNMNHEYMSWYRQDPGLGLRQIYYSMNVEVTDKGDVPEGYKVSRKEKRNFPLILESPSPNQTSLYFCASRRVATNEKLFFGSGTQLSVL.

J is TRBJ2-2 and V is TRBV6-6; D unclear. The CDR3 is 13 residues long. Germline V lookup: CDR1 MNHNY, CDR2 SVGAGI (reference sequence). The germline V and J ends were trimmed by 0 bases and 7 bases, with 6 bases remaining between them. The CDR3 nucleotides read TGTGCCAGCAGTTACTCTGGCCTCGGGGAGCTGTTTTTT. Residues: CASSYSGLGELFF.

V and J are TRBV5-8 and TRBJ1-1; D is perhaps TRBD1 (5 bases). Germline V gene lookup returns CDR1 SGHTS and CDR2 YDEGEE. The V and J ends lost 1 base and 3 bases respectively, with 16 bases between them. CDR3 length: 16 residues. The CDR3, as DNA: TGTGCCAGCAGCTTGTTACTAGGCGGGGCGCACACTGAAGCTTTCTTT. Translating gives CASSLLLGGAHTEAFF.

The V gene is TRBV15, the J gene TRBJ1-2; D perhaps matches TRBD1 (5 bases). Trimming took off 0 bases at V and 7 bases at J, with 18 bases between the two ends. The germline V gene has CDR1 LNHNV and CDR2 YYDKDF (reference sequence). The CDR3 spans 16 residues. The CDR3 nucleotides are TGTGCCACCAGCAGAGATAGAAGGGGCACATCGCGTGGCTACACCTTC. This translates into CATSRDRRGTSRGYTF.

This clone was found a few times. The chain is built from TRBV12-3 or TRBV12-4 and TRBJ2-3; maybe TRBD1 (5 bases). V was cut by 4 bases and J by 6 bases, with 8 bases left in between. There are 12 residues in the CDR3. Written as DNA, the CDR3 is TGTGCCAGCAGTTGGGGCGTGGATACGCAGTATTTT. Its translation is CASSWGVDTQYF.